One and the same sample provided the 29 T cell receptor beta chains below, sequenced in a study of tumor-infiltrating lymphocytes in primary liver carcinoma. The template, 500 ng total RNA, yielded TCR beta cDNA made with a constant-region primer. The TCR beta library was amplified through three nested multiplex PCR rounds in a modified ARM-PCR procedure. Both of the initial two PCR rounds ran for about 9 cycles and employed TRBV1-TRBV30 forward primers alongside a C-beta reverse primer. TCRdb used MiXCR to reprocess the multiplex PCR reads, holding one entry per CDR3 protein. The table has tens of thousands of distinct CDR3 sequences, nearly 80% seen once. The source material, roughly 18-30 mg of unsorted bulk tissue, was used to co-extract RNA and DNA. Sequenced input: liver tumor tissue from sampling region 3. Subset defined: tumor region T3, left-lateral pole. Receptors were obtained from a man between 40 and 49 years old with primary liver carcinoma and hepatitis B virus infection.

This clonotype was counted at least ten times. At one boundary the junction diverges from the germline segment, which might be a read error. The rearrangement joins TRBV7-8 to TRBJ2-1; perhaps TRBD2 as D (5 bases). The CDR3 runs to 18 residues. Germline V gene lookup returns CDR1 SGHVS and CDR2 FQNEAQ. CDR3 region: CAGSPLGGSAVSYNEQFF. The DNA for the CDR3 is TGCGCCGGCAGCCCGCTTGGAGGCTCAGCGGTCTCCTACAATGAGCAGTTCTTC.

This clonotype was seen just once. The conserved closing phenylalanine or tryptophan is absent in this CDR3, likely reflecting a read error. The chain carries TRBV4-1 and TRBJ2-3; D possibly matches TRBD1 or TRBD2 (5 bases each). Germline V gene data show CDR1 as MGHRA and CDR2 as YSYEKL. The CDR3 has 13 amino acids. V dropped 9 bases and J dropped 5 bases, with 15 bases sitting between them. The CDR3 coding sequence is TGCGCCAGGGGACCAGTTCGTGGAGATACGCAGTATCTT. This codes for CARGPVRGDTQYL.

The CDR3 region is CASFVGLGYEQYF. CDR3 DNA sequence: TGTGCCAGTTTTGTAGGGTTAGGGTACGAGCAGTACTTC. The chain employs TRBV12-3 or TRBV12-4 and TRBJ2-7; D is undetermined. The CDR3 runs to 13 residues. The V end lost 9 bases, the J end lost 4 bases, and 16 bases lay between the germline ends.

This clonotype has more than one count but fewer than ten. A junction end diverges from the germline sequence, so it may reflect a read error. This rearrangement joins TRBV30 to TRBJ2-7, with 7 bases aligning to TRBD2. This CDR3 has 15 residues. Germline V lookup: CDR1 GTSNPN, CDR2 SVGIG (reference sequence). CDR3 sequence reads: CAWGVGGSSVYEQHF. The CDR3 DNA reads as TGTGCCTGGGGTGTCGGCGGGAGCTCGGTCTACGAGCAGCACTTC.

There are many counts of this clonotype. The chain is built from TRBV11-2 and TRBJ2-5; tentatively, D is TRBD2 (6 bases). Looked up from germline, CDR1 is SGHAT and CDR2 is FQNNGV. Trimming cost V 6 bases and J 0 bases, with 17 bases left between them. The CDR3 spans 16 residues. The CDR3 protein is CASRSRDSAHQETQYF. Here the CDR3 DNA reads TGTGCCAGCAGATCCCGGGACTCGGCCCACCAAGAGACCCAGTACTTC.

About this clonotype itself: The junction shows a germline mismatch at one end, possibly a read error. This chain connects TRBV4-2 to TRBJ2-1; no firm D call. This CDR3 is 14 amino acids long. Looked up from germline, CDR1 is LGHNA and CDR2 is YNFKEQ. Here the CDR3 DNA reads TGTGCTAGCAGCCTAGGGCACAGCGACAATGAGCAGTTGTTC. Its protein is CASSLGHSDNEQLF.

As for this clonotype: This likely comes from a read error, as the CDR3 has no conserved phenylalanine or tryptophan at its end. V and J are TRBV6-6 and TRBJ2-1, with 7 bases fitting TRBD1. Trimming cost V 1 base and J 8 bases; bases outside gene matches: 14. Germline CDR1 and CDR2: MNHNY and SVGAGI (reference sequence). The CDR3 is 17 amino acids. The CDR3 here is CASSYYGDSPFKYEQFL. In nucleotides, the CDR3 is TGTGCCAGCAGTTACTATGGGGACAGCCCTTTTAAATATGAGCAGTTCCTC.

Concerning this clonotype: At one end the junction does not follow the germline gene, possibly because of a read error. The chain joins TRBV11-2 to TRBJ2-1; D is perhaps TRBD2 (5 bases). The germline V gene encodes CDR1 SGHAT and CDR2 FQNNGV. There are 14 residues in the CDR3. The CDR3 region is CANSLYQLVSEQFF. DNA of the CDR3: TGTGCCAACAGCTTATACCAACTAGTTAGTGAGCAGTTCTTC.

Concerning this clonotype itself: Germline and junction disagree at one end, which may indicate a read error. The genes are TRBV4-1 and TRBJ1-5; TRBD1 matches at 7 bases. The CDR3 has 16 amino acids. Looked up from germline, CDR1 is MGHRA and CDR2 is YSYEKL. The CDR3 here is CASSQEGGQVDQPLHF. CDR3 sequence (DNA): TGCGCCAGCAGTCAAGAAGGCGGACAGGTGGATCAGCCCCTGCATTTT.

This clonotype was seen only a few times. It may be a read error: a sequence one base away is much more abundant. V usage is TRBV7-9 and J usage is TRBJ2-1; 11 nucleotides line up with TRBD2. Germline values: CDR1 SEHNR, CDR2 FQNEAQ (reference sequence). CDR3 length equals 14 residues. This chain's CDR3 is CANSGTSGSNEQFF. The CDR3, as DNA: TGTGCCAACAGCGGTACTAGCGGGAGTAATGAGCAGTTCTTC.

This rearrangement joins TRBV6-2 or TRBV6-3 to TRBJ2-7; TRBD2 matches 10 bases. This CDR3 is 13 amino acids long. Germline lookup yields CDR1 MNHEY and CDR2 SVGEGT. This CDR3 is CASRASGRYEQYF. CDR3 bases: TGTGCAAGCCGGGCTAGCGGGAGATACGAGCAGTACTTC.

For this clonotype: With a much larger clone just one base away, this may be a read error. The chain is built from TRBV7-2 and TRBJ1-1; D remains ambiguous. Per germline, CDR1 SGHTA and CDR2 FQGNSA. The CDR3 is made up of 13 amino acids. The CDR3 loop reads CASSLTTNSEAFF. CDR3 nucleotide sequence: TGTGCCAGCAGCTTAACTACGAACTCTGAAGCTTTCTTT.

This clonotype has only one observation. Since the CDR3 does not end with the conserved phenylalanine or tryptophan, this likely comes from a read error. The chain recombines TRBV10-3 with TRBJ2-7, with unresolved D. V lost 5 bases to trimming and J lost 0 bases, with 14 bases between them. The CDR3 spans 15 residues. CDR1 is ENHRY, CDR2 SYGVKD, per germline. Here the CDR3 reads CAISFGTNDSYEQYS. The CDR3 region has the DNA TGTGCCATCAGTTTCGGTACTAATGACTCCTACGAGCAGTACTCC.

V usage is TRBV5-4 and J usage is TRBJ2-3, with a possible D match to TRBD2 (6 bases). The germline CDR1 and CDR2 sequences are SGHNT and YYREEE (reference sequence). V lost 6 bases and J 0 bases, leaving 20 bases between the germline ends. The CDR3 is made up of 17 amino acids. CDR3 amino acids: CASNRPGSGVSTDTQYF. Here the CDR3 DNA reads TGTGCCAGCAACCGCCCCGGATCGGGAGTTAGCACAGATACGCAGTATTTT.

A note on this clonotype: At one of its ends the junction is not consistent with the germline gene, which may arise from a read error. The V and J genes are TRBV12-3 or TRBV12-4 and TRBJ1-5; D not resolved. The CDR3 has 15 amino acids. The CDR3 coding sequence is TGTGCTAGCAGTTTTGGGCAAGGAAGCTATCAGTCCCAGCATTTT. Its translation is CASSFGQGSYQSQHF.

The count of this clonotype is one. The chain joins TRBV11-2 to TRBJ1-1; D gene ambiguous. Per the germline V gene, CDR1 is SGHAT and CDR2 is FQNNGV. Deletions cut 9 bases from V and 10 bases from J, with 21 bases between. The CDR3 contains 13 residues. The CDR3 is CARNPYPVTVAFF. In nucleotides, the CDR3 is TGTGCCAGGAACCCTTACCCCGTCACGGTAGCTTTCTTT. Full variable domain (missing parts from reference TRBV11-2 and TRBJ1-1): EAGVAQSPRYKIIEKRQSVAFWCNPISGHATLYWYQQILGQGPKLLIQFQNNGVVDDSQLPKDRFSAERLKGVDSTLKIQPAKLEDSAVYLCARNPYPVTVAFFGQGTRLTVV.

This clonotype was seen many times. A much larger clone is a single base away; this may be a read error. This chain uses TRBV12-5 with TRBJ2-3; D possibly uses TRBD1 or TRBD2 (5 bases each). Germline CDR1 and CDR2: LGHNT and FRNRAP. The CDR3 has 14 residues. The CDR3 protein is CASGPAGSTGTQYF. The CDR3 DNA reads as TGTGCTAGTGGCCCTGCGGGCAGCACAGGTACGCAGTATTTT.

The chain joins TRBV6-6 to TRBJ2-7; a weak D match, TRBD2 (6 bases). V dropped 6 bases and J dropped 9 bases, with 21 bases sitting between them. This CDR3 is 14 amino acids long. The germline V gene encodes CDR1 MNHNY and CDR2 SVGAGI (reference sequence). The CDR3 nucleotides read TGTGCCAGCAGCGGTGGAGCGGGCGGTTTCAGGCAGTACTTC. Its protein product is CASSGGAGGFRQYF.

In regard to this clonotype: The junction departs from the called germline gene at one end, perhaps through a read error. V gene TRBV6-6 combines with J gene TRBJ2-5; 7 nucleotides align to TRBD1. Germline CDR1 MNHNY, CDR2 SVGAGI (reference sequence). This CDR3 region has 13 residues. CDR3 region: CASCYWQGETQYF. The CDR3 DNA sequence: TGTGCCAGCTGTTACTGGCAGGGGGAGACGCAGTACTTC.

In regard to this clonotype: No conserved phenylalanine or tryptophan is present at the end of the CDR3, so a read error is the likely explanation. The CDR3 DNA reads TGTGCCAGCAGCTACTCGACTAGCGGGAGCTCGGTTTACGAGCAGTACCTC. Translating gives CASSYSTSGSSVYEQYL. The chain combines TRBV6-5 with TRBJ2-7; 12 nucleotides align to TRBD2. This CDR3 comprises 17 residues. Germline V gives CDR1 MNHEY, CDR2 SVGAGI.

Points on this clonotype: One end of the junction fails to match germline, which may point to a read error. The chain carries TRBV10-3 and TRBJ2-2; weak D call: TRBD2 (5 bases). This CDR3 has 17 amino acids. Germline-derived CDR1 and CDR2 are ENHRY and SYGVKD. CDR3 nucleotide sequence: TGTGTCATCAGTGAGTACGAAGCCGGGCCAGACACCGGGGAGCTATTTTTT. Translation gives CVISEYEAGPDTGELFF.

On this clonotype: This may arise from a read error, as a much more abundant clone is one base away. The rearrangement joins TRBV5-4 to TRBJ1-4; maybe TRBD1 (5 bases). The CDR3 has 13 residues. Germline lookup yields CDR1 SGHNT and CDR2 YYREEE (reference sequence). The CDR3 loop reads CAGSLGPNEKLFF. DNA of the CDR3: TGTGCCGGCAGCTTGGGACCTAATGAAAAACTGTTTTTT.

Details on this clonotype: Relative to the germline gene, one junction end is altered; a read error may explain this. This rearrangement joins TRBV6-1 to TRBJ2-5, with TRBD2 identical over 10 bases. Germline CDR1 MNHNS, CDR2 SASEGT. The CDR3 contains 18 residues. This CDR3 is CVSSEKTSGTLYHETQYF. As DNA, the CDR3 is TGTGTCAGCAGTGAAAAAACTAGCGGGACCCTGTACCATGAGACCCAATACTTC.

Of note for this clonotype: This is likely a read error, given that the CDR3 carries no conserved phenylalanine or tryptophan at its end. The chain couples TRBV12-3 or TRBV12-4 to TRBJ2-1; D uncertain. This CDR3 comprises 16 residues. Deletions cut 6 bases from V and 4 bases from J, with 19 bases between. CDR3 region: CASSRIAGNLYNEQFL. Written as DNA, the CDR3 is TGTGCCAGCAGCCGCATCGCTGGAAACCTTTACAATGAGCAGTTCCTC.

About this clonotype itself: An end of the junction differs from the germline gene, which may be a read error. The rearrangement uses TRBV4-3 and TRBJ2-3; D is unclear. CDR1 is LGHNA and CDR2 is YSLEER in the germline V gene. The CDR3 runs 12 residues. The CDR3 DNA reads TGCGCCAACAGTCATGAGACCGATACGCAATATTTT. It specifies CANSHETDTQYF.

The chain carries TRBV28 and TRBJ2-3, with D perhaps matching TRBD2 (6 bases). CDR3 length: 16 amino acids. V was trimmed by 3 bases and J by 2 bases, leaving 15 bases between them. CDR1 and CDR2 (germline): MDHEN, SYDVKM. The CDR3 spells CASSLAGTPTTDTQYF. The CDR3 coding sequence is TGTGCCAGCAGTTTGGCGGGGACCCCCACCACAGATACGCAGTATTTT.

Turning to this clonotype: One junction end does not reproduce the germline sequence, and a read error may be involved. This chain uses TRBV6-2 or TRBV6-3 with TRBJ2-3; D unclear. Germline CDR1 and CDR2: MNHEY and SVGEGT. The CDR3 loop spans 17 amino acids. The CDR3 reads CANSYSQSEIPTDTQYF. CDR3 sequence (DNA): TGTGCCAACAGTTACTCGCAATCGGAGATTCCCACAGATACGCAGTATTTT.

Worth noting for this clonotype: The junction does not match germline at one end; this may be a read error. CDR3 DNA: TGTGCCAGCAGTAAGGGGACAGGGACTGAAGCTCTCTTT. Amino acids: CASSKGTGTEALF. The chain recombines TRBV12-3 or TRBV12-4 with TRBJ1-1; 9 bases line up with TRBD1. This CDR3 region has 13 residues.

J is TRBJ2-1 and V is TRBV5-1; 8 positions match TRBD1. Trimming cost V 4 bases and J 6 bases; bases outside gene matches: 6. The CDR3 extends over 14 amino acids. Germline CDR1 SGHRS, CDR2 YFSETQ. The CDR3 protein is CASSIETGANEQFF. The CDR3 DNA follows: TGCGCCAGCAGCATAGAGACAGGGGCCAATGAGCAGTTCTTC.